A selection of T cell receptor beta chains follows, all from one sample in a study of blood T cell repertoires in COVID-19. The table came from immunoSEQ multiplex PCR; TCRdb's copy has only in-frame clones and leaves some out. The sample includes approximately 50,000 clones, over 75% of them seen just once. Sequencing was performed on peripheral blood. The receptors shown here come from a middle-aged man with active COVID-19. Both conserved end residues are part of each CDR3. The D gene is left open where the match is weak. The listing skips clone size in some rows; elsewhere it reads once, few, many or a size class.

clone size: .; D gene: TRBD1; V gene: TRBV6-5; J gene: TRBJ2-7; CDR3 protein: CASSRQGVGEQYF; CDR3 DNA: TGTGCCAGCAGCAGACAGGGGGTTGGGGAGCAGTACTTC
clone size: .; D gene: TRBD1; V gene: TRBV10-3; J gene: TRBJ1-6; CDR3 protein: CAISEETGLNSPLHF; CDR3 DNA: TGTGCCATCAGTGAGGAGACAGGGTTGAATTCACCCCTCCACTTT
clone size: .; D gene: TRBD1; V gene: TRBV5-1; J gene: TRBJ1-2; CDR3 protein: CASSFGQGGYTF; CDR3 DNA: TGCGCCAGCAGCTTTGGACAGGGAGGCTACACCTTC
clone size: few; D gene: .; V gene: TRBV5-4; J gene: TRBJ1-2; CDR3 protein: CASSLGGAYGYTF; CDR3 DNA: TGTGCCAGCAGCCTTGGGGGGGCCTATGGCTACACCTTC
clone size: .; D gene: .; V gene: TRBV5-4; J gene: TRBJ2-5; CDR3 protein: CASSYGWTAQETQYF; CDR3 DNA: TGTGCCAGCAGCTATGGGTGGACAGCACAAGAGACCCAGTACTTC
clone size: .; D gene: TRBD1; V gene: TRBV2; J gene: TRBJ2-3; CDR3 protein: CASRGQGGGTQYF; CDR3 DNA: TGTGCCAGCCGGGGACAGGGGGGAGGTACGCAGTATTTT
clone size: few; D gene: TRBD1; V gene: TRBV5-4; J gene: TRBJ1-2; CDR3 protein: CASSLTGCYGYTF; CDR3 DNA: TGTGCCAGCAGCCTGACAGGGTGTTATGGCTACACCTTC
clone size: .; D gene: .; V gene: TRBV9; J gene: TRBJ2-3; CDR3 protein: CASSPRGAVLTDTQYF; CDR3 DNA: TGTGCCAGCAGCCCCAGGGGGGCGGTACTGACAGATACGCAGTATTTT
clone size: .; D gene: TRBD2; V gene: TRBV7-2; J gene: TRBJ2-1; CDR3 protein: CASSLVGGFYNEQFF; CDR3 DNA: TGTGCCAGCAGCTTAGTGGGGGGGTTCTACAATGAGCAGTTCTTC
clone size: .; D gene: TRBD1; V gene: TRBV7-2; J gene: TRBJ2-5; CDR3 protein: CASSTDVWTGEGTQYF; CDR3 DNA: TGTGCCAGCAGCACAGACGTATGGACAGGGGAGGGGACCCAGTACTTC
clone size: .; D gene: TRBD2; V gene: TRBV10-3; J gene: TRBJ2-7; CDR3 protein: CAISASGGGEQYF; CDR3 DNA: TGTGCCATCAGTGCAAGCGGGGGCGGCGAGCAGTACTTC
clone size: .; D gene: .; V gene: TRBV7-2; J gene: TRBJ1-2; CDR3 protein: CASADRTPYYGYTF; CDR3 DNA: TGTGCCAGCGCCGACAGGACGCCTTACTATGGCTACACCTTC
clone size: few; D gene: .; V gene: TRBV5-1; J gene: TRBJ2-6; CDR3 protein: CASSLDGSGANVLTF; CDR3 DNA: TGCGCCAGCAGCTTGGACGGCTCTGGGGCCAACGTCCTGACTTTC
clone size: .; D gene: .; V gene: TRBV7-9; J gene: TRBJ2-3; CDR3 protein: CASSLWAVAQYF; CDR3 DNA: TGTGCCAGCAGCTTATGGGCAGTCGCGCAGTATTTT
clone size: .; D gene: .; V gene: TRBV4-1; J gene: TRBJ1-2; CDR3 protein: CASSQDSTGSYGYTF; CDR3 DNA: TGCGCCAGCAGCCAAGATTCGACCGGGTCATATGGCTACACCTTC
clone size: .; D gene: TRBD1; V gene: TRBV12-3/TRBV12-4; J gene: TRBJ2-1; CDR3 protein: CASSFTGDEQFF; CDR3 DNA: TGTGCCAGCAGTTTCACAGGGGACGAGCAGTTCTTC
clone size: .; D gene: TRBD2; V gene: TRBV7-8; J gene: TRBJ2-7; CDR3 protein: CASSTTSGSRSAYEQYF; CDR3 DNA: TGTGCCAGCAGCACAACTAGCGGGAGCAGATCAGCCTACGAGCAGTACTTC
clone size: .; D gene: TRBD1; V gene: TRBV7-8; J gene: TRBJ1-5; CDR3 protein: CASSYPGGKPQHF; CDR3 DNA: TGTGCCAGCAGTTACCCAGGGGGCAAGCCCCAGCATTTT
clone size: .; D gene: .; V gene: TRBV19; J gene: TRBJ1-1; CDR3 protein: CASSVWPGWAADTEAFF; CDR3 DNA: TGTGCCAGTAGTGTTTGGCCCGGATGGGCCGCTGACACTGAAGCTTTCTTT
clone size: .; D gene: .; V gene: TRBV7-2; J gene: TRBJ1-5; CDR3 protein: CASSLVTPTTRGINQPQHF; CDR3 DNA: TGTGCCAGCAGCTTAGTTACCCCTACCACGCGCGGAATCAATCAGCCCCAGCATTTT
clone size: .; D gene: .; V gene: TRBV6-2/TRBV6-3; J gene: TRBJ2-7; CDR3 protein: CASSYIGEVYF; CDR3 DNA: TGTGCCAGCAGTTACATCGGGGAGGTATACTTC
clone size: .; D gene: .; V gene: TRBV2; J gene: TRBJ2-5; CDR3 protein: CASSGGGGETQYF; CDR3 DNA: TGTGCCAGCAGTGGTGGGGGGGGCGAGACCCAGTACTTC
clone size: .; D gene: .; V gene: TRBV7-2; J gene: TRBJ1-2; CDR3 protein: CASSLVGLGLGYTF; CDR3 DNA: TGTGCCAGCAGCTTAGTGGGACTAGGGCTTGGCTACACCTTC
clone size: .; D gene: .; V gene: TRBV5-6; J gene: TRBJ1-3; CDR3 protein: CASSLVGSGNTIYF; CDR3 DNA: TGTGCCAGCAGCTTGGTCGGCTCTGGAAACACCATATATTTT
clone size: .; D gene: .; V gene: TRBV7-2; J gene: TRBJ1-2; CDR3 protein: CASSLGGPYGYTF; CDR3 DNA: TGTGCCAGCAGCTTAGGGGGCCCCTATGGCTACACCTTC
clone size: .; D gene: .; V gene: TRBV24-1; J gene: TRBJ2-2; CDR3 protein: CATSDNRAAGELFF; CDR3 DNA: TGTGCCACCAGTGATAACAGGGCGGCCGGGGAGCTGTTTTTT
clone size: .; D gene: TRBD2; V gene: TRBV10-3; J gene: TRBJ2-1; CDR3 protein: CAISEGKGLRPEQFF; CDR3 DNA: TGTGCCATCAGTGAGGGTAAGGGACTACGGCCAGAGCAGTTCTTC
clone size: .; D gene: .; V gene: TRBV10-3; J gene: TRBJ1-1; CDR3 protein: CAISSQGGNTEAFF; CDR3 DNA: TGTGCCATCAGTTCACAGGGTGGGAACACTGAAGCTTTCTTT